These 3 T cell receptor beta chains originate from one sample sequenced in a study of shared clonotypes between healthy human individuals. TCRdb's table, derived via immunoSEQ multiplex PCR, lists solely in-frame clones and lacks some. The sample has under 650,000 clones; around 96% are singletons. The sequencing input was naive CD4+ T cells sorted from blood. The subset was: CD45RA+ positively selected. The receptors were sampled from a woman between 25 and 40 years old in good health.

The gene calls are TRBV10-3 and TRBJ2-7, with 8 bases that match TRBD2. This CDR3 region has 14 residues. V gave up 10 bases and J gave up 0 bases; unmatched junction bases: 8. Germline V gene data show CDR1 as ENHRY and CDR2 as SYGVKD. CDR3 DNA: TGTGCCACCGGGGGGGAGGCAGGCTCCTACGAGCAGTACTTC. Protein product: CATGGEAGSYEQYF.

The V call is TRBV18, the J call TRBJ2-3, with unresolved D. This CDR3 is 14 amino acids long. The V and J ends lost 0 bases and 6 bases respectively, with 10 bases between them. Germline values: CDR1 KGHSH, CDR2 LQKENI. The CDR3 protein is CASSPPAGRDTQYF. CDR3 bases: TGTGCCAGCTCACCACCGGCAGGCCGGGATACGCAGTATTTT.

The chain has TRBV5-4 and TRBJ2-3; 8 bases align to TRBD2. Per the germline V gene, CDR1 is SGHNT and CDR2 is YYREEE (reference sequence). Losses at the gene ends were 3 bases for V and 0 bases for J; bases not matched to a gene: 6. This CDR3 contains 16 residues. DNA of the CDR3: TGTGCCAGCAGCTCTAGCGGGTCGACTAGCACAGATACGCAGTATTTT. Translating gives CASSSSGSTSTDTQYF. The full variable domain, with the rest looked up from reference TRBV5-4 and TRBJ2-3, is ETGVTQSPTHLIKTRGQQVTLRCSSQSGHNTVSWYQQALGQGPQFIFQYYREEENGRGNFPPRFSGLQFPNYSSELNVNALELDDSALYLCASSSSGSTSTDTQYFGPGTRLTVL.